The sample holds many counts of the clone carrying this TCR beta chain. This sample stems from a study of neurological immune-mediated disorders. With 10-nucleotide random UMIs included, cDNA was synthesized by 5'RACE. Every sequencing run drew on 15-18 subjects and yielded over 170 million TCR-beta sequences. Using its own MiXCR run on the 5' RACE reads, TCRdb lists one record per CDR3 protein. In the table there are tens of thousands of distinct CDR3 sequences, 6.5% to 8.5% of which are singletons. V was trimmed by 3 bases and J by 5 bases, leaving 11 bases between them. The CDR3 sequence is 14 residues long. CDR1 DFQATT and CDR2 SNEGSKA come from the germline V gene (reference sequence).

The sequence was obtained from a man aged 50 to 59 in good health. Sequenced: CD4+ T cells from blood. This chain links TRBV20-1 with TRBJ1-6; no firm D call. This CDR3 reads CSARGTANNSPLHF. The DNA of the CDR3 is TGCAGTGCTAGGGGCACGGCAAATAATTCACCCCTCCACTTT.